This TCR beta chain was sequenced for a study of T cells in Graves' hyperthyroidism and ophthalmopathy. This clonotype was seen ten or more times. Researchers amplified the TCR beta CDR3 regions from RNA transcripts. Carried out on the TCR CDR3, a first-round RT-PCR used the HTBI primer set. TCRdb re-called the multiplex PCR reads with MiXCR, one entry per CDR3 protein. Of under 450,000 distinct CDR3 sequences in the sample, around 16% were seen once. This CDR3 spans 15 amino acids. In germline, CDR1 is SEHNR, CDR2 FQNEAQ (reference sequence). V was shortened by 4 bases and J by 0 bases, with 10 bases between the two germline ends. Each patient was aged 18 to 65 and had newly diagnosed hyperthyroidism of under 2 months' duration.

The specimen sequenced was blood. The TCR was taken from a woman between 18 and 29 years old with Graves' hyperthyroidism. This chain uses TRBV7-9 with TRBJ2-1, with D possibly being TRBD1 or TRBD2 (5 bases each). The CDR3 DNA reads as TGTGCCAGCAGCTACGGGGCTAGCTCCTACAATGAGCAGTTCTTC. It is translated as CASSYGASSYNEQFF.